This entry describes one T cell receptor (beta chain). This specimen belongs to a study of blood T cell repertoires in COVID-19. CDR3 length: 14 amino acids. Looked up from germline, CDR1 is LNHDA and CDR2 is SQIVND (reference sequence). V lost 6 bases to trimming and J lost 3 bases, with 12 bases between them. Profiling relied on immunoSEQ multiplex PCR, and the TCRdb table lists in-frame clones only, not all of them. The profile shows nearly 350,000 clones, around 88% of them singletons. Source material: peripheral blood. The sequence was obtained from a man between 25 and 39 years old with active or convalescent COVID-19. This chain connects TRBV19 to TRBJ2-4; D might be TRBD2 (5 bases). The CDR3 bases are TGTGCCAGTAGGGGAGATAAAGGCAAAAACATTCAGTACTTC. It translates to CASRGDKGKNIQYF. The whole variable domain, filled in from reference TRBV19 and TRBJ2-4, reads DGGITQSPKYLFRKEGQNVTLSCEQNLNHDAMYWYRQDPGQGLRLIYYSQIVNDFQKGDIAEGYSVSREKKESFPLTVTSAQKNPTAFYLCASRGDKGKNIQYFGAGTRLSVL.